This TCR beta chain was profiled in a study of cytomegalovirus exposure and HLA in healthy donors. Across the study: In an early release, HLA-typed donors contributed about 80 million unique TCR sequences. Study-wide results and caveats: TCR sequences were mostly rare, though some public TCRs occurred in many donors. In a later analysis, a missense DCLRE1C variant was linked to TCR beta V- and J-gene trimming.

Use of 60 Vbeta and 13 Jbeta primers characterized the PCR. Profiling relied on immunoSEQ multiplex PCR, and the TCRdb table lists in-frame clones only, not all of them. The table includes just under 95,000 clones, around 85% detected once. Notes on this clone: The target antigen is unknown.

The germline V gene has CDR1 WSHSY and CDR2 SAAADI. With V trimmed by 6 bases and J by 2 bases, 7 bases remained unmatched. The length of the CDR3 is 16 residues. Material for sequencing was PBMCs. The sequence derives from a girl aged 2 to 9 in good health and CMV-seropositive. The chain links TRBV10-2 to TRBJ1-5, with 10 positions matching TRBD1. CDR3 in DNA: TGCGCCAGCAGCCATCGGGACAGGGGTGGCAATCAGCCCCAGCATTTT. Its protein product is CASSHRDRGGNQPQHF.